This entry features one T cell receptor beta chain sequence. This clone's antigen is unknown. The record has no base qualities; no much larger clone is one base away. The sample's time point label is to be understood as: baseline before first vaccination. The treatment or condition tag for this specimen amounts to: meningococcal conjugate vaccine given as trial control. Vaccinee samples were obtained from the UK trials COV001 and COV002, which included a single-blind randomized controlled phase 2/3 trial of AZD1222 (ChAdOx1 nCoV-19) in healthy adults. For TCRbeta chain sequencing, PBMC samples were collected from trial participants at day 0 and at day 28 after the second dose. The sample is drawn from a study of T cell responses to AZD1222 COVID-19 vaccine (dated by TCRdb to about 2021). With respect to the entire study: A total of 230 to 250 trial participants underwent TCR sequencing, of whom about 200 had received two doses of AZD1222 and some 26 had received two doses of the MenACWY control vaccine. Trial participants were enrolled by age into 18-55, 56-69 and 70-plus year subgroups, with roughly 160, 29 and 62 TCR-sequenced participants respectively.

Results the study describes overall, beyond this receptor: The 56-69-year group was small, and its depth increase did not reach significance, likely because of low power. Epitopes outside the regions mutated in the B.1.351 and B.1.1.7 variants were reportedly recognized by nearly half of the unique spike-specific TCRs. Conclusions about previously exposed vaccinees are limited, since just five or six AZD1222 recipients were seropositive for SARS-CoV-2 at baseline. Because no samples from the day 14 peak response were available, repertoires could be characterized only after the peak T cell response. The vaccine-associated CD4 TCRs covered the entire spike protein, and the dominant responses fell in regions 160-218 and 743-854. Most participants were white British and females outnumbered males, and the authors suggested that clonal diversity may have been underestimated. Spike-specific TCR breadth and depth rose significantly after two AZD1222 doses compared with day 0 and with MenACWY recipients.

The CDR3 regions of human TCRbeta chains were analyzed by immunosequencing. The original pipeline was this. TCRs in the repertoires were compared against a reference library of SARS-CoV-2-specific TCRs that had been generated with the MIRA antigen-specificity platform. Breadth meant the fraction of unique TCRs that were SARS-CoV-2-associated, whereas depth meant the fraction of total T cells that were SARS-CoV-2-associated. Using the MIRA data, every spike-specific TCR was mapped to the spike region that the TCR reacted to and assigned to either a CD4 or a CD8 class. Log10-transformed breadth and depth values were compared by one-way ANOVA with Sidak's multiple comparisons tests. The clones in this table, taken by TCRdb from immuneACCESS, are in-frame only. Not every clone is retained; where verified, under half of the shortfall comes from an unresolved V gene, and the cause of the rest is unknown. The V and J calls and clone size come from that table; D and trimming were worked out from the DNA. This sample has 200,000 to 250,000 clones in its table, and around 93% of those were observed once. The ten largest clones represent more than 0.8% of the sample.

As encoded in the germline V gene, CDR1 is SQVTM while CDR2 is ANQGSEA. The CDR3 contains 14 residues, cysteine and phenylalanine counted. Solely the CDR3 DNA is kept, with 42 bases framed from the first base. Trimming costs V 0 bases and J 4 bases, and their ends lie 12 bases apart. This receptor was obtained from an adult in good health. The rearrangement combines TRBV29-1 with TRBJ1-2; the D region possibly corresponds to TRBD1 (6 bases align). This specimen consisted of peripheral blood, obtained on day 0 of MenACWY control vaccination. The DNA is as follows: TGCAGCGTTGAAGATCCCTCAGGGGCCTATGGCTACACCTTC. It encodes CSVEDPSGAYGYTF.